The 16 T cell receptor beta chains reported below all come from one sample, sequenced in a study of post-analysis software for immune sequencing data. No cognate antigen is known for these TCRs. Included in the TCR beta cDNA libraries were unique molecular identifiers. TCRdb itself ran the PCR reads through MiXCR, one entry per CDR3 protein. The repertoire consists of hundreds of thousands of distinct CDR3 sequences, with less than 45% occurring once and the leading ten covering 9% to 13%. Study outcomes and limitations: Elevated frequency relative to controls characterized several TRBV segments in patients, TRBV5-6, TRBV5-1 and TRBV20-1 among them.

Sequencing was done on a sample of blood. The source is a girl between 5 and 17 years old with multiple sclerosis.

This clonotype has at least ten counts. The chain couples TRBV6-5 to TRBJ1-2, with D perhaps TRBD1 (5 bases). Germline V gene sequence: CDR1 MNHEY, CDR2 SVGAGI. V lost 5 bases to trimming and J lost 4 bases, with 8 bases between them. The CDR3 extends over 12 amino acids. This chain's CDR3 is CASSPTGYGYTF. As DNA, the CDR3 is TGTGCCAGCAGTCCCACAGGCTATGGCTACACCTTC.

This chain uses TRBV10-3 with TRBJ1-5; 7 nucleotides line up with TRBD1. With V trimmed by 0 bases and J by 5 bases, 1 base remained unmatched. Germline loops: CDR1 ENHRY, CDR2 SYGVKD. CDR3 size: 14 residues. The CDR3 spells CAISESGGDQPQHF. The CDR3 DNA sequence: TGTGCCATCAGTGAGTCAGGGGGCGATCAGCCCCAGCATTTT.

The CDR3 here is CASSLEPRNADTQYF. CDR3 nucleotides: TGCGCCAGCAGCTTGGAACCTAGAAACGCAGATACGCAGTATTTT. The V call is TRBV5-1, the J call TRBJ2-3; no reliable D call. The ends were cut back, 0 bases at V and 4 bases at J, with 12 bases in the middle. Germline V gene lookup returns CDR1 SGHRS and CDR2 YFSETQ. This CDR3 region has 15 residues.

The table lists this clonotype with a few counts. The chain links TRBV7-9 to TRBJ2-4, with TRBD2 matching over 11 bases. Trimming at V came to 5 bases and at J to 0 bases, leaving 3 bases not matched to a gene. Germline lookup yields CDR1 SEHNR and CDR2 FQNEAQ (reference sequence). The CDR3 loop spans 16 amino acids. The CDR3 DNA reads TGTGCCAGCAGCCGACTAGCGGGGTTAGCCAAAAACATTCAGTACTTC. As protein: CASSRLAGLAKNIQYF.

The V gene is TRBV12-3 or TRBV12-4, the J gene TRBJ2-7, with TRBD1 identical over 10 bases. This CDR3 contains 15 residues. Germline trimming cut 3 bases from V and 7 bases from J; bases unmatched to any gene: 9. The CDR3: CASSFGGTGASEQYF. The DNA for the CDR3 is TGTGCCAGCAGTTTCGGCGGGACAGGGGCTAGTGAGCAGTACTTC.

This clonotype was recorded a few times. This chain connects TRBV6-1 to TRBJ2-5, with 9 bases fitting TRBD2. TRBJ2-7 matches the DNA end more closely, so the J call is doubtful. The CDR3 consists of 14 residues. CDR1 is MNHNS, CDR2 SASEGT, per germline. The CDR3: CASSGGGRVYEQYF. In DNA, the CDR3 is TGTGCCAGCAGTGGGGGCGGGAGGGTCTACGAGCAGTACTTC.

This clonotype has only a few counts. The rearrangement uses TRBV5-1 and TRBJ2-1; no firm D call. The CDR3 is 14 residues long. Germline values: CDR1 SGHRS, CDR2 YFSETQ. Trimming cost V 7 bases and J 9 bases, with 20 bases left between them. Here the CDR3 DNA reads TGCGCCAGCCAAGGACCGGACCTCCCCAGTGAGCAGTTCTTC. Its translation is CASQGPDLPSEQFF. Full variable domain (remainder filled in from reference TRBV5-1 and TRBJ2-1): KAGVTQTPRYLIKTRGQQVTLSCSPISGHRSVSWYQQTPGQGLQFLFEYFSETQRNKGNFPGRFSGRQFSNSRSEMNVSTLELGDSALYLCASQGPDLPSEQFFGPGTRLTVL.

The V call is TRBV20-1, the J call TRBJ1-2, with D uncertain. CDR1 is DFQATT and CDR2 is SNEGSKA in the germline V gene (reference sequence). The CDR3 covers 14 residues. V was pared by 3 bases and J by 4 bases, with 15 bases between. The CDR3 loop reads CSAREGIGIYGYTF. CDR3 coding DNA: TGCAGTGCTAGGGAAGGTATAGGGATCTATGGCTACACCTTC.

The chain uses TRBV10-3 and TRBJ1-1; 10 bases fit TRBD1. Germline lookup yields CDR1 ENHRY and CDR2 SYGVKD. The CDR3 runs 14 residues. Trimming cost V 6 bases and J 1 base; bases outside gene matches: 2. CDR3 coding DNA: TGTGCCATCAGAGGACAGGGGGGGAACACTGAAGCTTTCTTT. Protein: CAIRGQGGNTEAFF.

The V and J genes are TRBV20-1 and TRBJ2-7, with D tentatively TRBD1 or TRBD2 (5 bases each). V was cut by 0 bases and J by 0 bases, with 12 bases left in between. Per germline, CDR1 DFQATT and CDR2 SNEGSKA (reference sequence). The CDR3 totals 15 residues. The CDR3 sequence: CSARDWDGNSYEQYF. The CDR3 coding sequence is TGCAGTGCTAGAGATTGGGACGGGAACTCCTACGAGCAGTACTTC.

The chain employs TRBV12-3 or TRBV12-4 and TRBJ1-4; D possibly corresponds to TRBD1 (5 bases). The V end lost 3 bases, the J end lost 6 bases, and 17 bases lay between the germline ends. The CDR3 has 16 residues. CDR3 nucleotide sequence: TGTGCCAGCAGTTTCAGTGCAGGGCTCAACTATGAAAAACTGTTTTTT. As protein: CASSFSAGLNYEKLFF.

The chain uses TRBV12-3 or TRBV12-4 and TRBJ1-1; weak D call: TRBD1 (6 bases). There are 14 residues in the CDR3. Between the trimmed V and J ends, which lost 6 bases and 3 bases, there was a span of 14 bases. In DNA, the CDR3 is TGTGCCAGCAGGCGGGCAGGGGAGGACACTGAAGCTTTCTTT. Amino acid sequence: CASRRAGEDTEAFF.

This clonotype was detected only once. The genes are TRBV20-1 and TRBJ2-1; no firm D call. Germline assignment: CDR1 DFQATT and CDR2 SNEGSKA (reference sequence). V lost 0 bases, J lost 4 bases, and 13 bases lay in between. CDR3 length: 15 residues. Here the CDR3 DNA reads TGCAGTGCTAGAGATCCCAGCCTACCTTACAATGAGCAGTTCTTC. Its translation is CSARDPSLPYNEQFF.

V and J are TRBV27 and TRBJ1-5; D is unclear. Trimming removed 2 bases from V and 3 bases from J, with 8 bases in between. From germline, CDR1 is MNHEY and CDR2 SMNVEV (reference sequence). The CDR3 consists of 14 residues. The CDR3 sequence is CASSLRGINQPQHF. CDR3 DNA sequence: TGTGCCAGCAGTTTACGGGGAATCAATCAGCCCCAGCATTTT.

This clonotype was observed a handful of times. The V call is TRBV4-1, the J call TRBJ2-7, with 7 bases aligning to TRBD2. CDR3 length: 16 residues. V lost 3 bases to trimming and J lost 4 bases; unmatched junction nucleotides: 12. Germline V CDR1 and CDR2: MGHRA, YSYEKL. CDR3: CASSHQPGLSEYEQYF. The CDR3 DNA follows: TGCGCCAGCAGCCATCAACCGGGACTATCAGAGTACGAGCAGTACTTC.

This clonotype was seen more than once but under ten times. This CDR3 reads CASSPLGQLVGYTF. The CDR3 region has the DNA TGTGCCAGCAGCCCATTGGGACAGTTAGTAGGCTACACCTTC. This rearrangement joins TRBV12-3 or TRBV12-4 to TRBJ1-2; 7 nucleotides agree with TRBD1. V was pared by 6 bases and J by 8 bases, with 12 bases of the junction left unmatched. CDR3 length: 14 residues.